This T cell receptor (beta chain) was documented in a study of blood T cell repertoires in COVID-19. Looking at the study overall: There were acute and convalescent COVID-19 samples, and they came from the United States, Italy and Spain.

Unmatched junction bases numbered 4, after V lost 4 bases and J lost 3 bases. The CDR3 contains 16 residues. Per germline, CDR1 MNHEY and CDR2 SVGAGI. In the authors' workflow: From reference gene primer amplification, estimates of nucleated cell counts were derived. Sequencing was performed with immunoSEQ multiplex PCR; in TCRdb, only in-frame clones are kept and a portion is missing. V, J and clone size are taken as reported in that table, and D and trimming were inferred from the DNA itself. This sample has some 370,000 clones, with 90% found just once. Sequencing used peripheral blood. The rearrangement joins TRBV6-5 to TRBJ2-3; 13 nucleotides line up with TRBD2. This clonotype was sampled from a man aged 18-30 years with active or convalescent COVID-19. The CDR3 protein is CASSSGTSGATDTQYF. The DNA for the CDR3 is TGTGCCAGCAGTTCCGGGACTAGCGGGGCGACAGATACGCAGTATTTT.